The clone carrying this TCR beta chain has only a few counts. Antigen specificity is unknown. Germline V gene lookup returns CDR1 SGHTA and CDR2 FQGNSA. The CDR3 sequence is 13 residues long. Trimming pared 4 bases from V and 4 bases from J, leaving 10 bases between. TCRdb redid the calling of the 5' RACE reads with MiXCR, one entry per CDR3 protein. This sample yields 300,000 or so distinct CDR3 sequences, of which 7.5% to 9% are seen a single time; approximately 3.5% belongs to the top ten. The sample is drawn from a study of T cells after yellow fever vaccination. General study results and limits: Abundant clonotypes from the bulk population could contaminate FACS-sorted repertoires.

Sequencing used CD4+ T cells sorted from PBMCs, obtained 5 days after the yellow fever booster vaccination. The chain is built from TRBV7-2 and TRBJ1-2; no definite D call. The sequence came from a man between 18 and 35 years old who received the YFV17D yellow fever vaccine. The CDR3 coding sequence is TGTGCCAGCAGCTCCCCCCGGGTCTATGGCTACACCTTC. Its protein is CASSSPRVYGYTF.